The 4 T cell receptor beta chains listed next were all sequenced from one sample in a study of blood T cell repertoires in COVID-19. TCRdb's copy holds only in-frame clones and misses some; the assay was immunoSEQ multiplex PCR. The repertoire holds about 220,000 clones, with 82% as singletons. Material: PBMCs or T cells enriched from blood (not recorded which). The receptors were sampled from a woman aged 55-70 years who had recovered from COVID-19.

The genes are TRBV5-1 and TRBJ2-7, with TRBD1 identical over 7 bases. Germline V gene sequence: CDR1 SGHRS, CDR2 YFSETQ. Trimming removed 0 bases from V and 3 bases from J; junction bases left unmatched: 6. The CDR3 contains 15 residues. The CDR3 nucleotides read TGCGCCAGCAGCTTGGCCTCGGGACAGATCTACGAGCAGTACTTC. Encoded protein: CASSLASGQIYEQYF.

V usage is TRBV2 and J usage is TRBJ1-6, with D perhaps matching TRBD1 (5 bases). Germline V gives CDR1 SNHLY, CDR2 FYNNEI. The CDR3 has 14 residues. Trimming shortened V by 6 bases and J by 7 bases, and 13 bases separated the two germline ends. Written as DNA, the CDR3 is TGTGCCAGCAGGGGGGGGACGGAAAATTCACCCCTCCACTTT. Its protein is CASRGGTENSPLHF.

This chain connects TRBV3-1 (or the pseudogene TRBV3-2) to TRBJ1-6; maybe TRBD1 (5 bases). V lost 1 base to trimming and J lost 14 bases, with 12 bases between them. The CDR3 runs 13 residues. Germline loops: CDR1 LGHDT, CDR2 YNNKEL (reference sequence). CDR3 residues: CASSQVGGPALHF. As DNA, the CDR3 is TGTGCCAGCAGCCAAGTCGGGGGTCCGGCCCTCCACTTT.

This chain links TRBV9 with TRBJ2-1; 7 positions agree with TRBD2. Germline CDR1 reads SGDLS; CDR2 reads YYNGEE. V lost 0 bases to trimming and J lost 1 base; unmatched junction nucleotides: 1. The CDR3 sequence is 15 residues long. CDR3 residues: CASSVVGGSYNEQFF. As DNA, the CDR3 is TGTGCCAGCAGCGTAGTGGGGGGGTCCTACAATGAGCAGTTCTTC.